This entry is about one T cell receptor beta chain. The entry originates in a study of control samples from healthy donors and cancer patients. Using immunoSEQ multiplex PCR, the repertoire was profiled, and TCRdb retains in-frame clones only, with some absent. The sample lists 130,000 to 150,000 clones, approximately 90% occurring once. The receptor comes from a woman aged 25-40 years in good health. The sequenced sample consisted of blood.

The chain's CDR3 is CASSQDSLGTRGAADYGYTF. DNA for the CDR3: TGTGCCAGCAGCCAAGATAGTCTAGGGACCCGGGGCGCGGCAGACTATGGCTACACCTTC. This rearrangement joins TRBV3-1 (or the pseudogene TRBV3-2) to TRBJ1-2; D may be TRBD1 (5 bases). The CDR3 length is 20 residues. V gave up 0 bases and J gave up 3 bases, with 26 bases separating them. Germline values: CDR1 LGHDT, CDR2 YNNKEL (reference sequence).